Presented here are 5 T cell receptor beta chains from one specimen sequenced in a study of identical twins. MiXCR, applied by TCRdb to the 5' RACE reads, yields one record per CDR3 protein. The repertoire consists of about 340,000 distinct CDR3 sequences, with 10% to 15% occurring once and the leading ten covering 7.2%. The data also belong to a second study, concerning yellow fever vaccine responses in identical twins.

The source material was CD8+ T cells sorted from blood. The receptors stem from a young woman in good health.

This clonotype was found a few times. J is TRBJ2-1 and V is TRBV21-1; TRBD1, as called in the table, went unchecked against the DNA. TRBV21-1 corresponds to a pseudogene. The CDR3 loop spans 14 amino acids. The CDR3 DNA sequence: TGTGCCAGCACCAGGGGTAAAGGGGGCGATGAGCAGTTCTTC. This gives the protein CASTRGKGGDEQFF.

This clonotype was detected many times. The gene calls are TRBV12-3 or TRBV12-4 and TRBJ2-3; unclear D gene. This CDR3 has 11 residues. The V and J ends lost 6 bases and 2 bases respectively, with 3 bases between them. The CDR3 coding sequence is TGTGCCAGCAGCCCCACAGATACGCAGTATTTT. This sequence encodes CASSPTDTQYF.

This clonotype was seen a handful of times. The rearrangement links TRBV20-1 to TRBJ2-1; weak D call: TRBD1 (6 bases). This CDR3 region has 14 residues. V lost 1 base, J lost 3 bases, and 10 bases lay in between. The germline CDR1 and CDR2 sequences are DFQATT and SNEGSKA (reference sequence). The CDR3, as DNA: TGCAGTGCTAGAGGGAACAGGGACTACAATGAGCAGTTCTTC. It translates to CSARGNRDYNEQFF.

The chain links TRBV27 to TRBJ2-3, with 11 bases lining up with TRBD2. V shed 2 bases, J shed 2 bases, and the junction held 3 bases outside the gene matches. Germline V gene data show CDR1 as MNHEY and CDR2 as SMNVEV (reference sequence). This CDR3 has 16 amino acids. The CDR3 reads CASSLNSGRATDTQYF. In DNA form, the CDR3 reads TGTGCCAGCAGTTTAAATAGCGGGAGGGCCACAGATACGCAGTATTTT.

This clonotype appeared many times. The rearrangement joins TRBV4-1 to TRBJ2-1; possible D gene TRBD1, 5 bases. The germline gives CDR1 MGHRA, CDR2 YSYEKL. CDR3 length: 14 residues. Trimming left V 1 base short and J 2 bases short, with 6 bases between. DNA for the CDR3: TGCGCCAGCAGCCAAGGGACAACCTACAATGAGCAGTTCTTC. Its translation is CASSQGTTYNEQFF.